The clone carrying this T cell receptor (beta chain) occurred a few times. Its specificity is not known. The record originates from a study of T-cell memory formation after mild COVID-19. Regarding the study as a whole: Pre-infection memory contained some responding clones, which suggested that cross-reactive memory had joined.

The CDR3 spans 11 residues. V shed 7 bases and J shed 7 bases, with 11 bases lying between them. Germline CDR1 reads MNHEY; CDR2 reads SVGAGI. TCRdb used MiXCR to reprocess the 5' RACE reads, holding one entry per CDR3 protein. The sample lists approximately 290,000 distinct CDR3 sequences; approximately 19% were seen once. The chain recombines TRBV6-5 with TRBJ2-7; no reliable D call. Sequenced sample: PBMCs or a T cell subset sorted from them (not recorded which). The TCR sequence derives from a man aged 18 to 35 who had mild COVID-19 (a few samples of this study predate the infection). Cell type and time point are not known. The CDR3 reads CASTSAGEQYF. CDR3 nucleotide sequence: TGTGCCAGCACCTCGGCCGGGGAGCAGTACTTC.